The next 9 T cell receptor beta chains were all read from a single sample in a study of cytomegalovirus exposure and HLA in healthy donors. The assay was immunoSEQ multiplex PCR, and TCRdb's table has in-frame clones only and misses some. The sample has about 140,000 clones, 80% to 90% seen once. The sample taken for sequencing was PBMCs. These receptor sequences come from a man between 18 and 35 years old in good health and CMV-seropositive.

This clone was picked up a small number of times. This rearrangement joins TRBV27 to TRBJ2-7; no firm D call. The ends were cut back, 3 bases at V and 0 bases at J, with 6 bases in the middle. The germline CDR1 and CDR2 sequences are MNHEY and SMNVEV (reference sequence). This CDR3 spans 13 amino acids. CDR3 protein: CASSFDFSYEQYF. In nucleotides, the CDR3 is TGTGCCAGCAGTTTCGACTTCTCCTACGAGCAGTACTTC.

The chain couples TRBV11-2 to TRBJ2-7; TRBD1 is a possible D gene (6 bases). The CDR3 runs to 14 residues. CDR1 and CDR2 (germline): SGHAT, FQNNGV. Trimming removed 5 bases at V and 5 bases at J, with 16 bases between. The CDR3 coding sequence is TGTGCCAGCAGCCCGATTAGGGGGTTCAACGAGCAGTACTTC. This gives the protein CASSPIRGFNEQYF.

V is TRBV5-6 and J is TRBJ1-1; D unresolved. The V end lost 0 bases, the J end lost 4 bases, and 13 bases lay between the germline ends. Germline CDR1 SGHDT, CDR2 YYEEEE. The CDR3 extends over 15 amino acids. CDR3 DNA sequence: TGTGCCAGCAGCTTGGTATCTGTTTCGGGCACTGAAGCTTTCTTT. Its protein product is CASSLVSVSGTEAFF.

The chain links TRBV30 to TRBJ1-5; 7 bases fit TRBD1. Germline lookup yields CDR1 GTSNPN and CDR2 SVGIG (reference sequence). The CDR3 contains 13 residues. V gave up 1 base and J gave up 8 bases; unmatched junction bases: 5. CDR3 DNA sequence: TGTGCCTGGAGTGGACAGGGTGGCGAGCCCCAGCATTTT. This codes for CAWSGQGGEPQHF.

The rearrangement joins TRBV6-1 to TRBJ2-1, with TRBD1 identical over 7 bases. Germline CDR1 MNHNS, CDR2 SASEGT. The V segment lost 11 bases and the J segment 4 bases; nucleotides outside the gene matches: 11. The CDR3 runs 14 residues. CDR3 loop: CAGQTGEGYNEQFF. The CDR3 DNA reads TGTGCCGGTCAAACAGGGGAAGGGTACAATGAGCAGTTCTTC.

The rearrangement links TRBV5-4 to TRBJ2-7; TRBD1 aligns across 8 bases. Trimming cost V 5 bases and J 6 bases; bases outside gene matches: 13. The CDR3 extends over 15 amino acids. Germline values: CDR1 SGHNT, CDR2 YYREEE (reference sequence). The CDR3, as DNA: TGTGCCAGCAGTAAAAACCCGGGACAGGCATCCGAGCAGTACTTC. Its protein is CASSKNPGQASEQYF.

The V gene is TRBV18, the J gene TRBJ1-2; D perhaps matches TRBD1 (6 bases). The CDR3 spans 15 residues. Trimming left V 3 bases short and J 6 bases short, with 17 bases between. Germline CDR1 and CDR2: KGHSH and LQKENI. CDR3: CASSPVPPGANGYTF. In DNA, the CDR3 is TGTGCCAGCTCACCGGTGCCTCCAGGGGCCAATGGCTACACCTTC.

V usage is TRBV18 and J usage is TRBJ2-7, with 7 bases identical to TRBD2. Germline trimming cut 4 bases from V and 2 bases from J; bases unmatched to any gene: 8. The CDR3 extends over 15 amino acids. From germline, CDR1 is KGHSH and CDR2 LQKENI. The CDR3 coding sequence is TGTGCCAGCTCACAAGGGAGCGGGGCCCCCTACGAGCAGTACTTC. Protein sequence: CASSQGSGAPYEQYF.

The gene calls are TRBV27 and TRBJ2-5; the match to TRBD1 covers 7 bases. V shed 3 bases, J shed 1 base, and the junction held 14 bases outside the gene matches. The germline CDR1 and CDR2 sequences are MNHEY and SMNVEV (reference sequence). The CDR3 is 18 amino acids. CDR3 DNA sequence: TGTGCCAGCAGTTTCGAGTCCCCGATACGACAGGGCCAAGAGACCCAGTACTTC. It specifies CASSFESPIRQGQETQYF.